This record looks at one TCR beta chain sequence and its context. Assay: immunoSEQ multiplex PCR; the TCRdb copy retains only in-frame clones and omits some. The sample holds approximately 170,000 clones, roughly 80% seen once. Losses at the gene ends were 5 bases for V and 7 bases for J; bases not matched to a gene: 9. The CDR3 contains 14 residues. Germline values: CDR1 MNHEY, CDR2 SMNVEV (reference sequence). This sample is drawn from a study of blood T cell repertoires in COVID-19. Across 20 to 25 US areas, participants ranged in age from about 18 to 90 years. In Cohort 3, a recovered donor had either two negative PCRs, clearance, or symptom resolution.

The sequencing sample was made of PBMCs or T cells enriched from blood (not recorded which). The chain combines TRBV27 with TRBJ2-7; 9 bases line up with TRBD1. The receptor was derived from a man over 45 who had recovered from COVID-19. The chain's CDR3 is CASSGGQGPSEQYF. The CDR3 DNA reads TGTGCCAGCAGTGGGGGACAGGGCCCTTCGGAGCAGTACTTC.